The rows below give T cell receptor beta chains drawn from one sample of a study of blood T cell repertoires in COVID-19. The method was immunoSEQ multiplex PCR; TCRdb's version includes in-frame clones alone and lacks a portion of them. The sample shows roughly 60,000 clones, 80% to 95% of them seen only once. Sequences were obtained from peripheral blood. These receptor sequences come from an elderly woman with active COVID-19. CDR3s include the opening cysteine and the closing phenylalanine or tryptophan. Fields, in order: J gene, V gene, D gene, clone size, CDR3 protein, CDR3 DNA. D genes are given only for firm matches. Expanded clones get a size class; other rows say once, few or many, or leave the size out.

j_call: TRBJ2-1; v_call: TRBV20-1; d_call: .; clone_size: .; cdr3_aa: CSASLSSYNEQFF; cdr3_nt: TGCAGTGCTAGTCTCAGCTCCTACAATGAGCAGTTCTTC
j_call: TRBJ1-5; v_call: TRBV28; d_call: .; clone_size: .; cdr3_aa: CASSWADSREQPQHF; cdr3_nt: TGTGCCAGCAGTTGGGCCGACAGTCGGGAGCAGCCCCAGCATTTT
j_call: TRBJ1-3; v_call: TRBV5-1; d_call: .; clone_size: many; cdr3_aa: CASSLASGWVNTIYF; cdr3_nt: TGCGCCAGCAGCTTGGCTTCAGGGTGGGTGAACACCATATATTTT
j_call: TRBJ1-2; v_call: TRBV28; d_call: .; clone_size: few; cdr3_aa: CASSQHADDSYGYTF; cdr3_nt: TGTGCCAGCAGCCAGCATGCAGACGACAGTTATGGCTACACCTTC
j_call: TRBJ1-5; v_call: TRBV2; d_call: .; clone_size: .; cdr3_aa: CASSDGRFGRRKNQPQHF; cdr3_nt: TGTGCCAGCAGTGACGGCAGGTTTGGGCGTCGCAAGAATCAGCCCCAGCATTTT
j_call: TRBJ2-7; v_call: TRBV19; d_call: TRBD2; clone_size: .; cdr3_aa: CATSGPSGIYEQYF; cdr3_nt: TGTGCCACCAGCGGGCCTAGCGGGATCTACGAGCAGTACTTC
j_call: TRBJ2-1; v_call: TRBV3-1/TRBV3-2; d_call: .; clone_size: .; cdr3_aa: CASSSSYEQFF; cdr3_nt: TGTGCCAGCAGCAGCTCGTATGAGCAGTTCTTC
j_call: TRBJ2-7; v_call: TRBV2; d_call: TRBD2; clone_size: .; cdr3_aa: CASSDSTSGTYSWHF; cdr3_nt: TGTGCCAGCAGTGACAGCACTAGCGGGACTTATAGTTGGCACTTC
j_call: TRBJ1-2; v_call: TRBV6-2/TRBV6-3; d_call: TRBD1; clone_size: .; cdr3_aa: CASSFRDRVYGYTF; cdr3_nt: TGTGCCAGCAGTTTCCGGGACAGGGTCTATGGCTACACCTTC
j_call: TRBJ2-7; v_call: TRBV5-1; d_call: .; clone_size: once; cdr3_aa: CASSLGDGTPLRGQYF; cdr3_nt: TGCGCCAGCAGCTTGGGTGACGGGACACCCCTACGGGGGCAGTACTTC
j_call: TRBJ2-7; v_call: TRBV28; d_call: TRBD2; clone_size: .; cdr3_aa: CASSLSGYEQYF; cdr3_nt: TGTGCCAGCAGTCTTAGCGGGTACGAGCAGTACTTC
j_call: TRBJ2-3; v_call: TRBV5-1; d_call: TRBD1; clone_size: .; cdr3_aa: CASSLGQGKDTQYF; cdr3_nt: TGCGCCAGCAGCTTGGGACAGGGGAAGGATACGCAGTATTTT
j_call: TRBJ2-7; v_call: TRBV14; d_call: .; clone_size: .; cdr3_aa: CASSPRDFTYEQYF; cdr3_nt: TGTGCCAGCAGTCCCCGGGACTTTACCTACGAGCAGTACTTC
j_call: TRBJ2-3; v_call: TRBV24-1; d_call: .; clone_size: .; cdr3_aa: CATSDLSREGTDTQYF; cdr3_nt: TGTGCCACCAGTGATTTGTCCAGGGAAGGCACAGATACGCAGTATTTT
j_call: TRBJ2-2; v_call: TRBV7-2; d_call: TRBD1; clone_size: .; cdr3_aa: CASSSLDRGYTGELFF; cdr3_nt: TGTGCCAGCAGCTCCCTGGACAGGGGTTACACCGGGGAGCTGTTTTTT
j_call: TRBJ2-3; v_call: TRBV7-8; d_call: TRBD2; clone_size: .; cdr3_aa: CASSASLGGSTDTQYF; cdr3_nt: TGTGCCAGCAGCGCTAGTTTGGGGGGGAGCACAGATACGCAGTATTTT
j_call: TRBJ1-2; v_call: TRBV4-2; d_call: .; clone_size: .; cdr3_aa: CASSQEAQGYGYTF; cdr3_nt: TGTGCCAGCAGCCAAGAAGCACAGGGATATGGCTACACCTTC
j_call: TRBJ1-1; v_call: TRBV10-2; d_call: .; clone_size: .; cdr3_aa: CASSYDGSGEAFF; cdr3_nt: TGCGCCAGCTCTTACGACGGATCAGGGGAAGCTTTCTTT
j_call: TRBJ2-1; v_call: TRBV5-1; d_call: .; clone_size: .; cdr3_aa: CASSLQGSYREQFF; cdr3_nt: TGCGCCAGCAGCCTACAGGGCTCTTACCGGGAGCAGTTCTTC
j_call: TRBJ2-7; v_call: TRBV21-1; d_call: .; clone_size: .; cdr3_aa: CASSDPPCTSGSYRAYEQYF; cdr3_nt: TGTGCCAGCAGCGATCCCCCTTGTACTAGCGGGAGTTATCGGGCCTACGAGCAGTACTTC